This note documents a single T cell receptor beta chain sequence. This specimen belongs to a study of T cell changes during pregnancy in multiple sclerosis. Unmatched junction bases numbered 6, after V lost 3 bases and J lost 10 bases. Germline V lookup: CDR1 SGDLS, CDR2 YYNGEE. This CDR3 spans 15 amino acids. Profiled with immunoSEQ multiplex PCR; TCRdb holds only in-frame clones, not every one. The profile shows 44,000 or so clones, 88% of them singletons. The clonotype comes from a female donor in good health, enrolled as a control in a pregnancy study. This specimen was CD8+ T cells from peripheral blood mononuclear cells, taken after pregnancy. This chain links TRBV9 with TRBJ2-1; 14 positions match TRBD2. CDR3 DNA sequence: TGTGCCAGCAGCGACTCCGGGACTAGCGGGGGAGAGCAGTTCTTC. Its translation: CASSDSGTSGGEQFF.